Included here is one TCR beta chain sequence, with context. Antigen: not known. V lost 0 bases, J lost 4 bases, and 16 bases lay in between. The CDR3 is made up of 17 amino acids. Germline loops: CDR1 SGDLS, CDR2 YYNGEE. The data belong to a study of cytomegalovirus exposure and HLA in healthy donors. Researchers ran the PCR with 60 Vbeta and 13 Jbeta primers. Clones were read by immunoSEQ multiplex PCR, and TCRdb kept only the in-frame ones, dropping some. Among 150,000 to 200,000 clones listed, roughly 77% were seen once. Overall study findings and caveats: The majority of TCR sequences were rare, yet some public TCRs appeared in many donors. It was 160 or so TCR beta chains that were listed as cytomegalovirus-associated.

V is TRBV9 and J is TRBJ2-2; D is possibly TRBD1 (5 bases). The clonotype was recovered from a woman aged 35 to 49 in good health and CMV-seropositive. The sample comprised PBMCs. The CDR3 DNA reads as TGTGCCAGCAGCGTAGGTCCCGGACACCCCATCACCGGGGAGCTGTTTTTT. This encodes CASSVGPGHPITGELFF.